One T cell receptor beta chain is described in this entry. No antigen is known for it. A much larger clone sits a single nucleotide away, making a read error possible. This record comes from a study of identical twins. A universal primer site was incorporated via template switching, and the cDNA contained unique molecular identifiers. MiXCR, run by TCRdb on the 5' RACE reads, gives a single entry per CDR3 protein. Among hundreds of thousands of distinct CDR3 sequences listed, 6.5% to 9% were seen once. Whole-study findings and limits: It was possible that invariant MAIT and iNKT cells partly confounded the zero-insertion analyses.

Healthy Caucasian donors formed the entire cohort. This sample was also put to use in a study of yellow fever vaccine responses in identical twins.

The TCR was taken from a woman between 18 and 29 years old in good health. Sequencing was done on a sample of CD8+ T cells sorted from blood.

The CDR3 region has the DNA TGTGCCAGCAGCTTAGTCCCTGGGACAGCACGCCTCTACGAGCAGTACTTC. Translating gives CASSLVPGTARLYEQYF. This chain connects TRBV7-9 to TRBJ2-7; 7 nucleotides match TRBD1. This CDR3 has 17 residues. CDR1 is SEHNR, CDR2 FQNEAQ, per germline (reference sequence). V shed 1 base and J 3 bases; nucleotides not matched to a gene: 12.